This is a list of T cell receptor beta chains from one sample in a study of blood T cell repertoires in COVID-19. This table comes from immunoSEQ multiplex PCR, and its TCRdb copy is limited to in-frame clones, with some not included. Of 150,000 to 200,000 clones listed, approximately 78% are singletons. Sequencing input: peripheral blood. These TCRs come from a human donor in a cohort sampled during active COVID-19. The CDR3 runs from the conserved cysteine through the conserved F or W. D genes are given only for firm matches. A row's size may be missing; if present it is once, few, many or a size class.

J gene | V gene | D gene | clone size | CDR3 protein | CDR3 DNA
TRBJ1-1 | TRBV30 | TRBD1 | . | CAWGTGGYEAFF | TGTGCCTGGGGGACAGGAGGATATGAAGCTTTCTTT
TRBJ2-1 | TRBV19 | . | . | CASRPIGDRNEQFF | TGTGCCAGTAGGCCCATAGGGGATAGGAATGAGCAGTTCTTC
TRBJ2-7 | TRBV5-1 | TRBD2 | . | CASSGGLAGASYEQYF | TGCGCCAGCAGCGGGGGACTAGCGGGGGCATCCTACGAGCAGTACTTC
TRBJ1-2 | TRBV18 | TRBD1 | . | CASSGPGQGPLWGYTF | TGTGCCAGCTCCGGACCGGGACAGGGGCCCCTCTGGGGCTACACCTTC
TRBJ1-2 | TRBV28 | . | . | CASSLLPPSGYGYTF | TGTGCCAGCAGTTTACTGCCACCATCGGGCTATGGCTACACCTTC
TRBJ2-2 | TRBV6-5 | TRBD2 | . | CASSYGTSGSTGELFF | TGTGCCAGCAGTTACGGTACTAGCGGGAGCACCGGGGAGCTGTTTTTT
TRBJ1-1 | TRBV7-9 | TRBD1 | . | CASSPTGTEAFF | TGTGCCAGCAGCCCGACAGGGACTGAAGCTTTCTTT
TRBJ1-5 | TRBV2 | TRBD1 | few | CASSRTGRNQPQHF | TGTGCCAGCAGCCGGACAGGGCGGAATCAGCCCCAGCATTTT
TRBJ2-3 | TRBV6-6 | . | . | CASSYAPGSTDTQYF | TGTGCCAGCAGTTACGCGCCAGGGAGCACAGATACGCAGTATTTT
TRBJ1-2 | TRBV14 | . | once | CASSQSAGSLGYTF | TGTGCCAGCAGCCAATCGGCCGGGTCCTTAGGCTACACCTTC
TRBJ2-2 | TRBV27 | . | . | CASSRPGELFF | TGTGCCAGCAGCAGGCCCGGGGAGCTGTTTTTT
TRBJ2-7 | TRBV30 | . | . | CAWSVTGVEQYF | TGTGCCTGGAGTGTAACGGGGGTCGAGCAGTACTTC
TRBJ2-1 | TRBV12-3/TRBV12-4 | . | . | CASSLDRGQFF | TGTGCCAGCAGCCTAGACCGAGGGCAGTTCTTC
TRBJ2-2 | TRBV30 | . | . | CAWSQSTRAGELFF | TGTGCCTGGAGTCAATCAACCAGGGCCGGGGAGCTGTTTTTT
TRBJ2-5 | TRBV28 | TRBD1 | . | CASNWDRAGVGQETQYF | TGTGCCAGCAATTGGGACAGGGCGGGAGTTGGACAAGAGACCCAGTACTTC
TRBJ2-7 | TRBV4-3 | TRBD1 | . | CASSQSGQGSYEQYF | TGCGCCAGCAGCCAATCGGGACAGGGGTCTTACGAGCAGTACTTC
TRBJ1-1 | TRBV4-3 | . | . | CASSQRRGRQNTEAFF | TGCGCCAGCAGCCAGAGAAGGGGAAGGCAGAACACTGAAGCTTTCTTT
TRBJ1-2 | TRBV4-3 | TRBD1 | . | CASSQELDRGANGYTF | TGCGCCAGCAGCCAAGAACTAGACAGGGGAGCGAATGGCTACACCTTC
TRBJ2-6 | TRBV18 | TRBD1 | . | CASSLKPGQSSGANVLTF | TGTGCCAGCTCATTGAAACCGGGACAGAGCTCTGGGGCCAACGTCCTGACTTTC
TRBJ2-1 | TRBV7-3 | TRBD2 | once | CASSFRTSGRRMDEQFF | TGTGCCAGCAGCTTCCGGACTAGCGGGAGAAGGATGGATGAGCAGTTCTTC
TRBJ2-7 | TRBV4-1 | TRBD2 | . | CASSQAQTGGEQYF | TGCGCCAGCAGCCAAGCCCAAACGGGAGGCGAGCAGTACTTC
TRBJ2-3 | TRBV29-1 | . | . | CSVVQNTDTQYF | TGCAGCGTTGTTCAAAACACAGATACGCAGTATTTT
TRBJ2-1 | TRBV30 | TRBD1 | . | CAWSETQGYEQFF | TGTGCCTGGAGTGAAACACAGGGGTATGAGCAGTTCTTC
TRBJ1-2 | TRBV2 | . | . | CASTPSTPGYGYTF | TGTGCCAGCACTCCCTCGACACCCGGCTATGGCTACACCTTC
TRBJ2-5 | TRBV9 | . | . | CASSAKGTHQETQYF | TGTGCCAGCAGCGCCAAAGGGACACACCAAGAGACCCAGTACTTC
TRBJ2-1 | TRBV27 | . | once | CASSFTEGPEQFF | TGTGCCAGCAGTTTTACCGAGGGTCCCGAGCAGTTCTTC
TRBJ1-6 | TRBV9 | . | . | CASSVVPDNSPLHF | TGTGCCAGCAGCGTAGTCCCAGATAATTCACCCCTCCACTTT
TRBJ2-7 | TRBV19 | TRBD1 | . | CASSTGQGYEQYF | TGTGCCAGCTCCACGGGACAGGGTTACGAGCAGTACTTC
TRBJ1-2 | TRBV20-1 | . | . | CSARREYGYTF | TGCAGTGCTAGGCGGGAGTATGGCTACACCTTC
TRBJ2-5 | TRBV6-6 | TRBD1 | . | CASSYGTAKETQYF | TGTGCCAGCAGTTACGGGACAGCAAAAGAGACCCAGTACTTC
TRBJ1-2 | TRBV7-2 | . | . | CASSWRTGSDGYTF | TGTGCCAGCAGCTGGAGAACAGGGTCGGACGGCTACACCTTC
TRBJ2-7 | TRBV5-1 | . | . | CASSFAGADEQYF | TGCGCCAGCAGCTTCGCGGGGGCCGACGAGCAGTACTTC
TRBJ2-7 | TRBV7-6 | TRBD1 | . | CASSLVPAGQGADEQYF | TGTGCCAGCAGCTTAGTCCCCGCTGGACAGGGGGCGGACGAGCAGTACTTC
TRBJ2-1 | TRBV20-1 | . | . | CSASLAVDEQFF | TGCAGTGCTAGTCTTGCGGTCGATGAGCAGTTCTTC
TRBJ2-1 | TRBV2 | . | . | CASSADRSSYNEQFF | TGTGCCAGCAGCGCTGACAGAAGCTCCTACAATGAGCAGTTCTTC
TRBJ1-1 | TRBV7-3 | TRBD1 | . | CASSPTGDGNTEAFF | TGTGCCAGCAGCCCCACAGGGGATGGGAACACTGAAGCTTTCTTT
TRBJ2-7 | TRBV27 | . | . | CASSAENPGSYEQYF | TGTGCCAGCAGCGCGGAGAACCCCGGGTCCTACGAGCAGTACTTC
TRBJ1-1 | TRBV19 | TRBD1 | . | CASSTRQGPMNTEAFF | TGTGCCAGTAGTACCAGACAGGGCCCCATGAACACTGAAGCTTTCTTT
TRBJ2-1 | TRBV7-3 | . | few | CASSSPGEMNEQFF | TGTGCCAGCAGCTCTCCGGGAGAAATGAATGAGCAGTTCTTC
TRBJ1-1 | TRBV7-6 | . | . | CASSSPGGRNTEAFF | TGTGCCAGCAGCTCCCCGGGGGGGCGGAACACTGAAGCTTTCTTT
TRBJ1-4 | TRBV4-1 | . | . | CASSQDRGRASNEKLFF | TGCGCCAGCAGCCAAGACAGGGGAAGGGCTTCTAATGAAAAACTGTTTTTT
TRBJ2-5 | TRBV7-5 | . | . | CARSLEDRKGETQYF | TGTGCCAGAAGCTTAGAAGACAGGAAGGGAGAGACCCAGTACTTC
TRBJ1-5 | TRBV10-3 | TRBD1 | . | CAISMDRGSGSNQPQHF | TGTGCCATCAGTATGGACAGGGGGTCGGGAAGCAATCAGCCCCAGCATTTT
TRBJ1-2 | TRBV28 | . | . | CASSNTGRYGYTF | TGTGCCAGCAGTAACACAGGGCGCTATGGCTACACCTTC
TRBJ1-1 | TRBV25-1 | . | . | CASSESAAVGTEAFF | TGTGCCAGCAGTGAATCCGCGGCCGTGGGCACTGAAGCTTTCTTT